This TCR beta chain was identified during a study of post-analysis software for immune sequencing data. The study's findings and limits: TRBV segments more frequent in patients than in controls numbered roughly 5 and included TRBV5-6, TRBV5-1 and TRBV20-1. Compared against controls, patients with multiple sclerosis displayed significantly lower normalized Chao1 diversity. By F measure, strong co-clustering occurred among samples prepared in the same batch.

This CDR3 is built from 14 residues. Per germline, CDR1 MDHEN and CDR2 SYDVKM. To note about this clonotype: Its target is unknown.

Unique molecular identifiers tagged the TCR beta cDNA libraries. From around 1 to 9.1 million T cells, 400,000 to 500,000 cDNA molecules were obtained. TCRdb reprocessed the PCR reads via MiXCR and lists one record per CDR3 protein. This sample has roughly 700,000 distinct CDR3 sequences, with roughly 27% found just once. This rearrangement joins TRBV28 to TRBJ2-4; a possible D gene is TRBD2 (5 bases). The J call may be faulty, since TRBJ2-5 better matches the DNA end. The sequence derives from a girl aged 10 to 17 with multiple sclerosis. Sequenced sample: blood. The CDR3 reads CASSFLRAQETQYF. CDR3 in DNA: TGTGCCAGCAGTTTTCTGAGGGCCCAAGAGACCCAGTACTTC.